The 30 T cell receptor beta chains below were found in one sample sequenced in a study of T cell responses to AZD1222 COVID-19 vaccine. Profiling relied on immunoSEQ multiplex PCR, and the TCRdb table lists in-frame clones only, not all of them. The profile shows 95,000 to 100,000 clones, approximately 91% of them singletons. The sequences come from peripheral blood, collected 28 days after the second AZD1222 dose. These receptors were obtained from an adult who received the AZD1222 COVID-19 vaccine.

In its sample, this clone was seen once. The gene calls are TRBV29-1 and TRBJ1-2; D is possibly TRBD1 (6 bases). The CDR3 has 12 residues. Germline V gene lookup returns CDR1 SQVTM and CDR2 ANQGSEA. Trimming left V 4 bases short and J 2 bases short, with 8 bases between. This CDR3 reads CSVAGANYGYTF. In DNA form, the CDR3 reads TGCAGCGTTGCAGGGGCGAACTATGGCTACACCTTC.

The sample holds one count of this clone. This CDR3 is CASSSTGRSYGYTF. CDR3 DNA sequence: TGTGCCAGCAGTAGTACAGGGCGGAGTTATGGCTACACCTTC. The chain recombines TRBV28 with TRBJ1-2; D is perhaps TRBD1 (6 bases). CDR1 is MDHEN and CDR2 is SYDVKM in the germline V gene. Trimming took off 5 bases at V and 5 bases at J, with 15 bases between the two ends. This CDR3 has 14 amino acids.

Only one count was recorded for this clone. This sequence joins TRBV6-5 and TRBJ1-2, with 8 nucleotides matching TRBD1. Looked up from germline, CDR1 is MNHEY and CDR2 is SVGAGI. CDR3 length: 14 residues. The trim removed 5 bases at V and 6 bases at J, leaving 8 bases unmatched. The CDR3 reads CASSPPRQGHGYTF. The CDR3 DNA reads TGTGCCAGCAGTCCCCCCCGACAGGGGCATGGCTACACCTTC.

This clone has more than one count but fewer than ten. The chain recombines TRBV9 with TRBJ1-1, with D hard to call. The V end lost 1 base, the J end lost 0 bases, and 4 bases lay between the germline ends. This CDR3 is 13 amino acids long. Germline V gene sequence: CDR1 SGDLS, CDR2 YYNGEE. CDR3 DNA sequence: TGTGCCAGCAGCGTAACGCTGAACACTGAAGCTTTCTTT. Its translation is CASSVTLNTEAFF. Using reference TRBV9 and TRBJ1-1 for the parts outside the CDR3, the full variable domain is DSGVTQTPKHLITATGQRVTLRCSPRSGDLSVYWYQQSLDQGLQFLIQYYNGEERAKGNILERFSAQQFPDLHSELNLSSLELGDSALYFCASSVTLNTEAFFGQGTRLTVV.

In nucleotides, the CDR3 is TGTGCCAGCAGCTTAGGTACAGGGCCCTATGGCTACACCTTC. It translates to CASSLGTGPYGYTF. This rearrangement joins TRBV7-9 to TRBJ1-2, with D tentatively TRBD1 (6 bases). The germline V gene encodes CDR1 SEHNR and CDR2 FQNEAQ (reference sequence). The CDR3 extends over 14 amino acids. The V and J ends lost 1 base and 4 bases respectively, with 10 bases between them.

This sequence joins TRBV11-3 and TRBJ2-3, with TRBD2 matching over 7 bases. V lost 8 bases, J lost 1 base, and 6 bases stayed unmatched. Germline V gives CDR1 SGHNT, CDR2 YENEEA. The CDR3 covers 14 residues. The CDR3 DNA sequence: TGTGCCAGCCGCCAGGCGGGAGGCACAGATACGCAGTATTTT. This codes for CASRQAGGTDTQYF.

The rearrangement joins TRBV7-9 to TRBJ1-1; 9 bases fit TRBD1. Germline V gene lookup returns CDR1 SEHNR and CDR2 FQNEAQ (reference sequence). Trimming took 4 bases from V and 4 from J; bases not matched to a gene: 7. This CDR3 is 15 amino acids long. The CDR3 reads CASSYTGGWGTEAFF. CDR3 sequence (DNA): TGTGCCAGCAGCTACACAGGGGGCTGGGGCACTGAAGCTTTCTTT.

This clone came up many times. V and J are TRBV6-6 and TRBJ2-2, with D uncertain. The CDR3 spans 14 residues. V gave up 0 bases and J gave up 2 bases, with 4 bases separating them. Germline lookup yields CDR1 MNHNY and CDR2 SVGAGI (reference sequence). CDR3 DNA: TGTGCCAGCAGTTACTCCGGTAACACCGGGGAGCTGTTTTTT. As protein: CASSYSGNTGELFF.

This chain connects TRBV29-1 to TRBJ1-5; a possible D gene is TRBD1 (5 bases). V gave up 2 bases and J gave up 4 bases, with 9 bases separating them. The CDR3 totals 13 residues. Germline V gene lookup returns CDR1 SQVTM and CDR2 ANQGSEA. This CDR3 is CSVEPGLNQPQHF. As DNA, the CDR3 is TGCAGCGTTGAACCGGGACTAAATCAGCCCCAGCATTTT.

The chain combines TRBV27 with TRBJ1-5; D unresolved. With 3 bases removed from V and 5 bases from J, the gap between germline ends came to 11 bases. The CDR3 totals 14 residues. Germline CDR1 reads MNHEY; CDR2 reads SMNVEV (reference sequence). CDR3 DNA: TGTGCCAGCAGTTTGAGTCAGGCGCATCAGCCCCAGCATTTT. As protein: CASSLSQAHQPQHF.

The chain combines TRBV19 with TRBJ1-5, with D uncertain. There are 15 residues in the CDR3. Germline CDR1 reads LNHDA; CDR2 reads SQIVND (reference sequence). V was pared by 4 bases and J by 3 bases, with 13 bases between. CDR3 nucleotide sequence: TGTGCCAGTAGTACTCCGGGTGGCTACAATCAGCCCCAGCATTTT. Translated: CASSTPGGYNQPQHF.

V usage is TRBV9 and J usage is TRBJ2-4; D is perhaps TRBD2 (5 bases). V lost 5 bases and J 4 bases, leaving 28 bases between the germline ends. This CDR3 spans 19 amino acids. The germline V gene has CDR1 SGDLS and CDR2 YYNGEE. The CDR3 here is CASSAFRGQWEHRKNIQYF. Written as DNA, the CDR3 is TGTGCCAGCAGTGCATTCCGAGGCCAGTGGGAGCATCGGAAAAACATTCAGTACTTC.

The chain uses TRBV2 and TRBJ2-7; 8 nucleotides align to TRBD2. The CDR3 sequence is 16 residues long. V lost 6 bases, J lost 4 bases, and 14 bases stayed unmatched. Germline V gene lookup returns CDR1 SNHLY and CDR2 FYNNEI. The CDR3 protein is CASRAEQAGALYEQYF. In DNA form, the CDR3 reads TGTGCCAGCAGAGCTGAACAAGCGGGAGCCTTATACGAGCAGTACTTC.

The chain uses TRBV6-2 or TRBV6-3 and TRBJ2-3, with D hard to call. Looked up from germline, CDR1 is MNHEY and CDR2 is SVGEGT. The CDR3 is 14 amino acids. V lost 4 bases, J lost 4 bases, and 12 bases lay in between. CDR3 residues: CASSLGPEADTQYF. The CDR3 nucleotides are TGTGCCAGCAGTTTAGGCCCCGAGGCAGATACGCAGTATTTT.

The rearrangement joins TRBV3-1 (or the pseudogene TRBV3-2) to TRBJ1-5; unclear D gene. V was pared by 0 bases and J by 4 bases, with 10 bases between. The germline V gene has CDR1 LGHDT and CDR2 YNNKEL (reference sequence). This CDR3 contains 15 residues. In DNA form, the CDR3 reads TGTGCCAGCAGCCAAGATCTGAGAATTAATCAGCCCCAGCATTTT. This gives the protein CASSQDLRINQPQHF.

CDR3 region: CATSREVGSPEKLFF. The CDR3 DNA reads TGTGCCACCAGCAGAGAAGTAGGGTCGCCGGAAAAACTGTTTTTT. The rearrangement joins TRBV15 to TRBJ1-4; D is undetermined. Germline CDR1 is LNHNV and CDR2 is YYDKDF (reference sequence). Trimming shortened V by 0 bases and J by 8 bases, and 13 bases separated the two germline ends. The CDR3 covers 15 residues.

This clone has a handful of counts. J is TRBJ1-3 and V is TRBV2; unclear D gene. From germline, CDR1 is SNHLY and CDR2 FYNNEI. Trimming took off 2 bases at V and 2 bases at J, with 10 bases between the two ends. The length of the CDR3 is 15 residues. Here the CDR3 reads CASSESGFPGNTIYF. The CDR3 region has the DNA TGTGCCAGCAGTGAATCGGGGTTCCCTGGAAACACCATATATTTT.

This clone was recorded a few times. The gene calls are TRBV27 and TRBJ1-1; 7 bases map to TRBD1. From germline, CDR1 is MNHEY and CDR2 SMNVEV (reference sequence). The V and J ends lost 8 bases and 0 bases, in that order; junction bases with no gene match: 3. The CDR3 is 13 residues long. The CDR3 protein is CASSTGLNTEAFF. CDR3 nucleotide sequence: TGTGCCAGCTCGACAGGGCTGAACACTGAAGCTTTCTTT.

This chain connects TRBV7-9 to TRBJ1-4; 7 bases fit TRBD1. Germline values: CDR1 SEHNR, CDR2 FQNEAQ (reference sequence). The CDR3 spans 15 residues. Trimming cost V 3 bases and J 8 bases; bases outside gene matches: 9. CDR3 nucleotides: TGTGCCAGCAGCTTGACAGGGAGAAACTGGGAAAAACTGTTTTTT. Translation: CASSLTGRNWEKLFF.

In this sample, this clone turned up a few times. The V call is TRBV6-1, the J call TRBJ2-1; D might be TRBD2 (6 bases). The germline V gene has CDR1 MNHNS and CDR2 SASEGT. Between the trimmed V and J ends, which lost 2 bases and 2 bases, there was a span of 10 bases. This CDR3 is built from 15 residues. The DNA for the CDR3 is TGTGCCAGCAGTGAATCTGGCGGGACCTACAATGAGCAGTTCTTC. It is translated as CASSESGGTYNEQFF.

This chain uses TRBV25-1 with TRBJ1-5, with D unresolved. Germline CDR1 and CDR2: MGHDK and SYGVNS. V lost 2 bases and J lost 9, with 14 bases in between. The CDR3 extends over 14 amino acids. CDR3 nucleotide sequence: TGTGCCAGCAGTGAAGGAGGAGGTTTTGGGCCCCAGCATTTT. As protein: CASSEGGGFGPQHF.

The chain joins TRBV6-1 to TRBJ1-4; unclear D gene. Germline CDR1 reads MNHNS; CDR2 reads SASEGT. The CDR3 sequence is 14 residues long. The V end lost 2 bases, the J end lost 7 bases, and 11 bases lay between the germline ends. CDR3 DNA: TGTGCCAGCAGTGAAATTGGACGGACTGAAAAACTGTTTTTT. This gives the protein CASSEIGRTEKLFF.

The chain recombines TRBV9 with TRBJ1-1; D unresolved. Germline V gene sequence: CDR1 SGDLS, CDR2 YYNGEE. V lost 0 bases, J lost 7 bases, and 13 bases lay in between. The CDR3 has 14 residues. The CDR3 reads CASSVVSGFGEAFF. CDR3 sequence (DNA): TGTGCCAGCAGCGTAGTTTCCGGGTTTGGTGAAGCTTTCTTT.

The J gene is TRBJ2-1, the V gene TRBV19, with no clear D. In germline, CDR1 is LNHDA, CDR2 SQIVND (reference sequence). V shed 0 bases and J shed 6 bases, with 12 bases lying between them. The CDR3 is made up of 15 amino acids. The CDR3 region is CASSIDMSLINEQFF. The CDR3 DNA reads as TGTGCCAGTAGTATAGATATGAGTTTAATCAATGAGCAGTTCTTC.

The rearrangement joins TRBV7-9 to TRBJ1-2; no definite D call. This CDR3 is 15 amino acids long. From germline, CDR1 is SEHNR and CDR2 FQNEAQ (reference sequence). Deletions cut 7 bases from V and 0 bases from J, with 15 bases between. The CDR3: CASILKPGSNYGYTF. The CDR3 coding sequence is TGTGCCAGCATCCTAAAGCCGGGATCTAACTATGGCTACACCTTC.

This clone has just one count. The V and J genes are TRBV5-4 and TRBJ1-1; 7 bases line up with TRBD1. This CDR3 has 16 amino acids. Germline V gene lookup returns CDR1 SGHNT and CDR2 YYREEE (reference sequence). The trim removed 4 bases at V and 8 bases at J, leaving 17 bases unmatched. CDR3 residues: CASSPEGDWTGTEAFF. CDR3 in DNA: TGTGCCAGCAGCCCAGAAGGGGACTGGACAGGCACCGAAGCTTTCTTT.

This chain uses TRBV6-5 with TRBJ1-2, with D possibly being TRBD1 (5 bases). V lost 5 bases and J lost 2, with 12 bases in between. There are 14 residues in the CDR3. The germline CDR1 and CDR2 sequences are MNHEY and SVGAGI. The CDR3 region is CASSTWGGNYGYTF. CDR3 bases: TGTGCCAGCAGTACTTGGGGGGGAAACTATGGCTACACCTTC.

The CDR3 DNA sequence: TGTGCCAGCAGTCCGGGACTAGCGGGTCCCACCCAAGAGACCCAGTACTTC. Its protein is CASSPGLAGPTQETQYF. This sequence joins TRBV11-3 and TRBJ2-5, with 12 bases matching TRBD2. V lost 6 bases and J lost 1; bases outside the gene matches: 9. The germline gives CDR1 SGHNT, CDR2 YENEEA. The CDR3 totals 17 residues.

J is TRBJ1-1 and V is TRBV27, with D perhaps matching TRBD1 (6 bases). The V and J ends lost 5 bases and 1 base respectively, with 14 bases between them. Per germline, CDR1 MNHEY and CDR2 SMNVEV (reference sequence). The CDR3 sequence is 15 residues long. In nucleotides, the CDR3 is TGTGCCAGCAGTCTTTCGGCAGGGGCGAACACTGAAGCTTTCTTT. Translation: CASSLSAGANTEAFF.

The chain recombines TRBV30 with TRBJ1-5; 9 nucleotides line up with TRBD1. After removal of 4 bases from V and 2 bases from J, the junction contained 6 bases not matched to a gene. The germline CDR1 and CDR2 sequences are GTSNPN and SVGIG (reference sequence). CDR3 length equals 15 residues. The CDR3 DNA sequence: TGTGCCTGGAATCCGGACAGGGGAGGCAATCAGCCCCAGCATTTT. It translates to CAWNPDRGGNQPQHF.